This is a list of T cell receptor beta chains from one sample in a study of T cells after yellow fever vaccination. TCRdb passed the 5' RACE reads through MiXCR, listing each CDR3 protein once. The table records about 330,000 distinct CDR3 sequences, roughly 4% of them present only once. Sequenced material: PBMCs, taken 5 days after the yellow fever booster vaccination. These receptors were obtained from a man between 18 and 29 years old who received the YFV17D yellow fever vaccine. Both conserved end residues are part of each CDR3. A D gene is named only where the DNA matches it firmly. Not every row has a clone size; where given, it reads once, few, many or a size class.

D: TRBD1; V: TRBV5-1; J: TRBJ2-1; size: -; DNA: TGCGCCAGCAGAAAGTGGGACAGGGGAGAAGAGCAGTTCTTC; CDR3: CASRKWDRGEEQFF
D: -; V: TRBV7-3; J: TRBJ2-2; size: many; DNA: TGTGCCAGCAGCTTATCTGGGCTGGACACCGGGGAGCTGTTTTTT; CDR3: CASSLSGLDTGELFF
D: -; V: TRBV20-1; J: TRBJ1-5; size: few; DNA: TGCAGTGCTCCTCGCCCGAAGCCGGGATCCAATAGCAATCAGCCCCAGCATTTT; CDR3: CSAPRPKPGSNSNQPQHF
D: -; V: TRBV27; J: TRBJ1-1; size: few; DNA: TGTGCCAGCAATAAGGGGGGGGCTCTAGGCACTGAAGCTTTCTTT; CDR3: CASNKGGALGTEAFF
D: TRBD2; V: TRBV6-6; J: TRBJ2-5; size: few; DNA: TGTGAAAACTACCTCACTCTAGCGGAATCACAAGAGACCCAGTACTTC; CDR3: CENYLTLAESQETQYF
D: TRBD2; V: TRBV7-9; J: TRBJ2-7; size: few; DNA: TGTGCCAGCAGCCAAGGACTAGCGGGGGGCAGCTACGAGCAGTACTTC; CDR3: CASSQGLAGGSYEQYF
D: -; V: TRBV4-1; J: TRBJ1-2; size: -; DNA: TGCGCCAGCAGCCAAGAATGGGACACCCCCTATGGCTACACCTTC; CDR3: CASSQEWDTPYGYTF
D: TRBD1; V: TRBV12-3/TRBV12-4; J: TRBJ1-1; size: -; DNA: TGTGCCAGCAGCACCGGGACAGGGCGCCGACATTTGGGCACTGAAGCTTTCTTT; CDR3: CASSTGTGRRHLGTEAFF
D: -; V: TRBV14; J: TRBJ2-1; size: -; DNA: TGTGCCAGCAGCCAAGAGTTAAACCGGCAGGGTGGCGGCGGGTACAATGAGCAGTTCTTC; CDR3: CASSQELNRQGGGGYNEQFF
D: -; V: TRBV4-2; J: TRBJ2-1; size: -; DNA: TGTGCCAGCAGCCGCCGGGGTCCCGAGCAGTTCTTC; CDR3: CASSRRGPEQFF
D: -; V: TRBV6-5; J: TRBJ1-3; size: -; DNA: TGTGCCAGCAGCCGTGGTGGGGGACCGGGAAACACCATATATTTT; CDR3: CASSRGGGPGNTIYF
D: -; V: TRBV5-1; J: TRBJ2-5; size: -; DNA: TGCGCCAGCAGCTTTCAGGCTGAAGAGACCCAGTACTTC; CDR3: CASSFQAEETQYF
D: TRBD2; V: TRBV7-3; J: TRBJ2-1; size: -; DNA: TGTGCCAGCAGCTTAATGCGCGGGAGCTCCTACAATGAGCAGTTCTTC; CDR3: CASSLMRGSSYNEQFF